Each of the 2 T cell receptor beta chains below was sequenced from the same sample in a study of blood T cell repertoires in COVID-19. Data came from immunoSEQ multiplex PCR; TCRdb stores just in-frame clones and leaves some out. The table has over 110,000 clones, 81% seen once; the top ten hold roughly 8.2%. Sequences were obtained from peripheral blood. The receptors originated from a human donor in a cohort sampled during active COVID-19.

This chain uses TRBV5-1 with TRBJ1-1; 8 nucleotides align to TRBD1. The J segment lost 0 bases and the V segment lost 3 bases, leaving 4 bases of the junction unmatched. This CDR3 has 15 amino acids. Germline lookup yields CDR1 SGHRS and CDR2 YFSETQ. The CDR3 DNA sequence: TGCGCCAGCAGCTGGACAGGGCTCGTGAACACTGAAGCTTTCTTT. Its translation: CASSWTGLVNTEAFF.

V usage is TRBV28 and J usage is TRBJ1-6, with D possibly TRBD1 on 5 matching bases. In germline, CDR1 is MDHEN, CDR2 SYDVKM. Trimming shortened V by 2 bases and J by 7 bases, and 12 bases separated the two germline ends. CDR3 length: 15 amino acids. The CDR3 loop reads CASSLPLTENSPLHF. The DNA for the CDR3 is TGTGCCAGCAGTTTACCGTTGACAGAAAATTCACCCCTCCACTTT. The full variable domain, rest sourced from reference TRBV28 and TRBJ1-6, is DVKVTQSSRYLVKRTGEKVFLECVQDMDHENMFWYRQDPGLGLRLIYFSYDVKMKEKGDIPEGYSVSREKKERFSLILESASTNQTSMYLCASSLPLTENSPLHFGNGTRLTVT.